This TCR beta chain was captured in a study of blood T cell repertoires in COVID-19. Germline V CDR1 and CDR2: SGHRS, YFSETQ. This CDR3 comprises 15 residues. Trimming took off 4 bases at V and 4 bases at J, with 12 bases between the two ends. Measured with immunoSEQ multiplex PCR; TCRdb has only the in-frame clones, and not every one. The sample lists some 180,000 clones, 80% seen once, with approximately 14% in the top ten. The clonotype originates from a man aged 55 to 69 who had been exposed to COVID-19. The chain joins TRBV5-1 to TRBJ2-6; a weak D match, TRBD1 (6 bases). The sequenced material came from PBMCs or T cells enriched from blood (not recorded which). The CDR3 reads CASSLSGTGANVLTF. CDR3 nucleotide sequence: TGCGCCAGCAGCCTCTCCGGGACAGGGGCCAACGTCCTGACTTTC.